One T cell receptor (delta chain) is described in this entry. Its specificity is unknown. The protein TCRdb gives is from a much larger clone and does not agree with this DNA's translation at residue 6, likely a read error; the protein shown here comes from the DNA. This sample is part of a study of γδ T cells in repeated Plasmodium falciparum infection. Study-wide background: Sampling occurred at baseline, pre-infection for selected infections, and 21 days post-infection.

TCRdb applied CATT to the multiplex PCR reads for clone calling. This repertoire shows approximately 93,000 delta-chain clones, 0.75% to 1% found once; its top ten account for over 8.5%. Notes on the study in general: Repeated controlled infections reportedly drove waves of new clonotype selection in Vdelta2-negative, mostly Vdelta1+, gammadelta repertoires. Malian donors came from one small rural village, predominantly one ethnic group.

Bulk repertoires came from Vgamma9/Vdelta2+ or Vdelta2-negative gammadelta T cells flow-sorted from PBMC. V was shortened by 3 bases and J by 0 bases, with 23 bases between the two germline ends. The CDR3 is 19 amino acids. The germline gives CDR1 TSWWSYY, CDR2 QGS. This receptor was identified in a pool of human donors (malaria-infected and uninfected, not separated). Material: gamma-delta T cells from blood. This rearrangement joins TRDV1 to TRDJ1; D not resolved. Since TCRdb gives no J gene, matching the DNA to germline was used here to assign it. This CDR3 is CALGDSKFRCSPYTDKLIF. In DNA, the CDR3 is TGTGCTCTTGGGGACAGTAAATTTCGCTGTTCCCCGTACACCGATAAACTCATCTTT.